The text below deals with one TCR beta chain. Its antigen remains unknown. Other DNA sequences from this sample encode an identical CDR3 as well. The data were taken from a study of shared clonotypes between healthy human individuals. Per the authors' pipeline: ImmunoSEQ supplied junction-only sequences lacking quality scores, so filtering was different. Sequencing used immunoSEQ multiplex PCR; TCRdb keeps in-frame clones, though not all of them. V and J calls and clone size follow that table, whereas D and trimming were derived from the DNA. Of about 2,100,000 clones listed, about 93% are singletons. Naive CD8 cells comprised CD45RO-negative, CCR7-positively selected cells, excluding terminally differentiated effector memory CD45RA+ cells. The study's findings and limits: It was observed that 5% to 6% of naive CD4 clonotypes were shared across several donors.

Sequencing was performed on naive CD8+ T cells from PBMCs. This receptor was identified in a man younger than 35 in good health. Some clones in this sample may be carry-over from other donors' samples.

CDR3 in amino acids: CASSFRAGGDTGELFF. The CDR3 region has the DNA TGCGCCAGCAGCTTTCGAGCGGGAGGCGACACCGGGGAGCTGTTTTTT. The V call is TRBV5-1, the J call TRBJ2-2; 9 positions agree with TRBD2. Germline values: CDR1 SGHRS, CDR2 YFSETQ. Trimming removed 2 bases from V and 3 bases from J; junction bases left unmatched: 5. The CDR3 is made up of 16 amino acids. The full variable domain, its missing parts supplied by reference TRBV5-1 and TRBJ2-2, is KAGVTQTPRYLIKTRGQQVTLSCSPISGHRSVSWYQQTPGQGLQFLFEYFSETQRNKGNFPGRFSGRQFSNSRSEMNVSTLELGDSALYLCASSFRAGGDTGELFFGEGSRLTVL.